This TCR beta chain comes out of a study of post-analysis software for immune sequencing data. In this sample, this clonotype turned up a few times. As yet, its antigen is unknown. The study, taken as a whole, reports: A handful of TRBV segments were more frequent in patients than controls; TRBV5-6, TRBV5-1 and TRBV20-1 belonged to this group.

V lost 0 bases and J 4 bases, leaving 12 bases between the germline ends. Germline loops: CDR1 MGHRA, CDR2 YSYEKL. The CDR3 consists of 15 residues. The library was made from cDNA and included unique molecular identifiers. TCRdb itself ran the PCR reads through MiXCR, one entry per CDR3 protein. The sample carries fewer than 850,000 distinct CDR3 sequences, 25% to 30% recorded once. The sequence was collected from a girl between 10 and 17 years old with multiple sclerosis. Specimen: blood. The gene calls are TRBV4-1 and TRBJ1-2; D perhaps matches TRBD1 (5 bases). The CDR3 nucleotides are TGCGCCAGCAGCCAAGACCAGGGCAGTAGCTATGGCTACACCTTC. Its protein product is CASSQDQGSSYGYTF.